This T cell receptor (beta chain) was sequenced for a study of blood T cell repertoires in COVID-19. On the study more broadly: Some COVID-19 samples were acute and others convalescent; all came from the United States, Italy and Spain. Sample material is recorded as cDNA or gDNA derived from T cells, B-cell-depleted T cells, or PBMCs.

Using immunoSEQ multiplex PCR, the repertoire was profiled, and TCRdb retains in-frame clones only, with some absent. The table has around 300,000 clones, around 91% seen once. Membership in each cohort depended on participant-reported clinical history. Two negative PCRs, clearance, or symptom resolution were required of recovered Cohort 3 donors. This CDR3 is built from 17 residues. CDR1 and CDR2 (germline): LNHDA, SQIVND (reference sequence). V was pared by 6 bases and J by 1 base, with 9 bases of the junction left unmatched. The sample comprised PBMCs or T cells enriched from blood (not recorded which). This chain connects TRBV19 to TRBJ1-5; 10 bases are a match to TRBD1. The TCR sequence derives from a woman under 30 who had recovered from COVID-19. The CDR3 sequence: CASRVLGDRGSNQPQHF. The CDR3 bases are TGTGCCAGTAGAGTACTGGGGGACAGGGGAAGCAATCAGCCCCAGCATTTT.